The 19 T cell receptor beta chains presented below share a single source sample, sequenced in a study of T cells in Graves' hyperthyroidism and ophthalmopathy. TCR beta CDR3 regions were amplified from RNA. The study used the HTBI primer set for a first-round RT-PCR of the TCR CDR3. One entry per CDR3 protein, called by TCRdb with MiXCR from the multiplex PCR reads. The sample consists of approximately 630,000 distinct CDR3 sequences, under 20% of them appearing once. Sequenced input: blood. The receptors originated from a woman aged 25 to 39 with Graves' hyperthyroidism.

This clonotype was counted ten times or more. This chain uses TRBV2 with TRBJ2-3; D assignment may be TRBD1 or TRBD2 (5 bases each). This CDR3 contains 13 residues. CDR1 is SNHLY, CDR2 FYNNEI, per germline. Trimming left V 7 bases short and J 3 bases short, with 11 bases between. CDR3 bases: TGTGCCAGCAAGTACAGGAGGACAGATACGCAGTATTTT. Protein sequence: CASKYRRTDTQYF. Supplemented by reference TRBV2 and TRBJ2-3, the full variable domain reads EPEVTQTPSHQVTQMGQEVILRCVPISNHLYFYWYRQILGQKVEFLVSFYNNEISEKSEIFDDQFSVERPDGSNFTLKIRSTKLEDSAMYFCASKYRRTDTQYFGPGTRLTVL.

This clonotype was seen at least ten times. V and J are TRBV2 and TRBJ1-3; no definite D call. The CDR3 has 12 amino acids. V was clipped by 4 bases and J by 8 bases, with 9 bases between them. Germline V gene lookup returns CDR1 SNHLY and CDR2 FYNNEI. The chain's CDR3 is CASSGAGDTIYF. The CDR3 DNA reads TGTGCCAGCAGTGGAGCAGGTGACACCATATATTTT.

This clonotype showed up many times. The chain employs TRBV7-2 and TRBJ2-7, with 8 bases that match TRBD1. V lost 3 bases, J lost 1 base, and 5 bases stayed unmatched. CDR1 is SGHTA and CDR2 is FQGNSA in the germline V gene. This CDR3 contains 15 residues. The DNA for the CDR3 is TGTGCCAGCAGCTTGGACAGGGCCGCATCCTACGAGCAGTACTTC. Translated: CASSLDRAASYEQYF.

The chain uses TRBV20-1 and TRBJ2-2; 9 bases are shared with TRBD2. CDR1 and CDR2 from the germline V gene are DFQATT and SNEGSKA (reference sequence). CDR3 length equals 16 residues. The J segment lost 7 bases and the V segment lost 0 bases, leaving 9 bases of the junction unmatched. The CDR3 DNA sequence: TGCAGTGCTAGAGACCCTAAAGCGGGAGGAATCGGGGAGCTGTTTTTT. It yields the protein CSARDPKAGGIGELFF.

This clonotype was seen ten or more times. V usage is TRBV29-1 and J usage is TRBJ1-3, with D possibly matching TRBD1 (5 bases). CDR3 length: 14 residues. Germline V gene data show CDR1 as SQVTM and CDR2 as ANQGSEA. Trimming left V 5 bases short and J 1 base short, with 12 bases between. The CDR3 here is CSVKVTESGNTIYF. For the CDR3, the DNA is TGCAGCGTTAAGGTGACAGAATCTGGAAACACCATATATTTT.

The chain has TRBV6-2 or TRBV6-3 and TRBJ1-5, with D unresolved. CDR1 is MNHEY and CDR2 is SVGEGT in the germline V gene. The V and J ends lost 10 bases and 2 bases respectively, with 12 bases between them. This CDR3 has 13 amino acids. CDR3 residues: CATLPVGNQPQHF. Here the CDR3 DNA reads TGTGCCACCCTACCTGTGGGCAATCAGCCCCAGCATTTT.

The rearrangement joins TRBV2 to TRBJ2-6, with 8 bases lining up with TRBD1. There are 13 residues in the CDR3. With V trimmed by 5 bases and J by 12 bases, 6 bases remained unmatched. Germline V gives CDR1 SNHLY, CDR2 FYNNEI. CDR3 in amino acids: CASSKTGDRVLTF. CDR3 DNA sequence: TGTGCCAGCAGTAAGACAGGGGATCGCGTCCTGACTTTC.

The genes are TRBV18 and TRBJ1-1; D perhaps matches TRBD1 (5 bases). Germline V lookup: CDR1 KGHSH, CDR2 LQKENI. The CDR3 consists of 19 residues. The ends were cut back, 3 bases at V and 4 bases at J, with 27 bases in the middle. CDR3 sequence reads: CASSPVTTGKSTRGTEAFF. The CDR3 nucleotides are TGTGCCAGCTCACCGGTCACCACAGGTAAATCGACACGGGGCACTGAAGCTTTCTTT.

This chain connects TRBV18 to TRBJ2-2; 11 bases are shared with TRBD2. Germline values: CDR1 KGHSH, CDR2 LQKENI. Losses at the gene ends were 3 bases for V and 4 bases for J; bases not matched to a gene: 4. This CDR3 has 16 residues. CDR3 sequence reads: CASSPGLAESTGELFF. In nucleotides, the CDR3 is TGTGCCAGCTCACCGGGACTAGCGGAGAGCACCGGGGAGCTGTTTTTT.

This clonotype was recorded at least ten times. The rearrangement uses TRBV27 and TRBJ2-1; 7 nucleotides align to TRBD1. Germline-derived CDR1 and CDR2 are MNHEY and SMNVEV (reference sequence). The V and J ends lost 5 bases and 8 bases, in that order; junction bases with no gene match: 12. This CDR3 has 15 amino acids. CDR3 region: CASSPYRGAIHEQFF. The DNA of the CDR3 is TGTGCCAGCAGTCCCTACAGGGGAGCTATTCATGAGCAGTTCTTC.

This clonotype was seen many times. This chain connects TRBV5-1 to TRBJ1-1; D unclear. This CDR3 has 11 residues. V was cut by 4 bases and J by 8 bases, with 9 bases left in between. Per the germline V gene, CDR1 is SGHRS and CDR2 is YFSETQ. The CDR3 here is CASSRLGEAFF. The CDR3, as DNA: TGCGCCAGCAGCAGACTTGGAGAAGCTTTCTTT.

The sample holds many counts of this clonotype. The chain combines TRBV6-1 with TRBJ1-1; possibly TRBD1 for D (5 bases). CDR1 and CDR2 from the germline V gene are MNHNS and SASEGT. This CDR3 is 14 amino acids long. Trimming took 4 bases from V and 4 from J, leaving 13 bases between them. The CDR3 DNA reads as TGTGCCAGCAGTGTGGGGGTTTACGCCACTGAAGCTTTCTTT. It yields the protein CASSVGVYATEAFF.

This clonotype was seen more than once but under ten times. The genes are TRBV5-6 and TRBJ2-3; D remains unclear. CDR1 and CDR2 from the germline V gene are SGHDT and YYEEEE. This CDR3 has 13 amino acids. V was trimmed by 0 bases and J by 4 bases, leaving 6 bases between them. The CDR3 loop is CASSLAMADTQYF. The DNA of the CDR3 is TGTGCCAGCAGCTTGGCCATGGCAGATACGCAGTATTTT. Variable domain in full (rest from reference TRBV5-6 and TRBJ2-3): DAGVTQSPTHLIKTRGQQVTLRCSPKSGHDTVSWYQQALGQGPQFIFQYYEEEERQRGNFPDRFSGHQFPNYSSELNVNALLLGDSALYLCASSLAMADTQYFGPGTRLTVL.

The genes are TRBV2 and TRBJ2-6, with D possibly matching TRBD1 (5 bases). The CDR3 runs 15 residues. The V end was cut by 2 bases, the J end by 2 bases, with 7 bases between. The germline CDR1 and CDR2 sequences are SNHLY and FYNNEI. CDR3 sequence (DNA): TGTGCCAGCAGTGAAAACAGGCCTGGGGCCAACGTCCTGACTTTC. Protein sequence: CASSENRPGANVLTF.

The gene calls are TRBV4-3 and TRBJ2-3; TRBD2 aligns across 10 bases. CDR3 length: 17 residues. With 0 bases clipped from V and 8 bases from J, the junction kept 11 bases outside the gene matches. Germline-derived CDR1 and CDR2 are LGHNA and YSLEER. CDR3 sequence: CASSQDHPAGGQRTQYF. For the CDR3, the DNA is TGCGCCAGCAGCCAAGATCACCCAGCGGGAGGGCAACGTACGCAGTATTTT.

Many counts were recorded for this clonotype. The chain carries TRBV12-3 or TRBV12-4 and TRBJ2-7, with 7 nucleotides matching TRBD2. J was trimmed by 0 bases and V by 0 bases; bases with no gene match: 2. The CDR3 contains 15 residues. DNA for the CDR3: TGTGCCAGCAGTTTAGCCGGGAGGAGCTCCTACGAGCAGTACTTC. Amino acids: CASSLAGRSSYEQYF.

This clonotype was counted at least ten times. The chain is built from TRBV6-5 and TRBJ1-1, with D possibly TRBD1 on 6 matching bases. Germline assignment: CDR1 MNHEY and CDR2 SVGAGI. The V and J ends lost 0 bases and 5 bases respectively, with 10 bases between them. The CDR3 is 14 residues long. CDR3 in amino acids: CASSYSGAPTEAFF. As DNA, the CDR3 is TGTGCCAGCAGTTACTCGGGGGCGCCGACTGAAGCTTTCTTT.

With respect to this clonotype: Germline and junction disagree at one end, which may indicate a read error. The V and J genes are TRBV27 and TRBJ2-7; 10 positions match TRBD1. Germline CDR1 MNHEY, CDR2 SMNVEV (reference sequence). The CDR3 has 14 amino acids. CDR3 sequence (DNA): TGTGCCAGCAGCCCGGGACAGGGGTCCTCCGAGCAGTACTTC. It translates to CASSPGQGSSEQYF.

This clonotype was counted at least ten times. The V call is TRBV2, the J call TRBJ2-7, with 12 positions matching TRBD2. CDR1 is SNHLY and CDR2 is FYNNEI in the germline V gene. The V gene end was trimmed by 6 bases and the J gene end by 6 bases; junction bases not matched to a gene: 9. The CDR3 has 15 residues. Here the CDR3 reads CASREATSGSSEQYF. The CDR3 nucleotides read TGTGCCAGCAGAGAGGCGACTAGCGGGAGCTCCGAGCAGTACTTC.